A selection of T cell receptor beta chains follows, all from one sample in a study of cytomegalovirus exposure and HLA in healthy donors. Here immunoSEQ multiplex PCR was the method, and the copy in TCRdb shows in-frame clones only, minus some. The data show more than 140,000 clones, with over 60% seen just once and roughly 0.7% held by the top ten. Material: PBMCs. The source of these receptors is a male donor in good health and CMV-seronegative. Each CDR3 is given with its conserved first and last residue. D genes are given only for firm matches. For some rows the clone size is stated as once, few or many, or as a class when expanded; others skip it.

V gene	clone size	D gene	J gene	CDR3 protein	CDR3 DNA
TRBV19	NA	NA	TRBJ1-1	CASNPGYGREAFF	TGTGCCAGTAACCCCGGTTATGGGAGAGAAGCTTTCTTT
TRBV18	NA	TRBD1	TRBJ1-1	CASSLTQGALNTEAFF	TGTGCCAGCTCACTAACTCAGGGGGCCCTAAACACTGAAGCTTTCTTT
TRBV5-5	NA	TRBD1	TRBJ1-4	CASSPAGGTGMALNEKLFF	TGTGCCAGCAGCCCCGCGGGGGGGACAGGCATGGCACTCAATGAAAAACTGTTTTTT
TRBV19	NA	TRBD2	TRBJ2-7	CASSGSSGSLYEQYF	TGTGCCAGTAGTGGTTCTAGCGGGAGTTTGTACGAGCAGTACTTC
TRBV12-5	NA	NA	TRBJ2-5	CASGLEQGRTETQYF	TGTGCTAGTGGTTTGGAACAGGGGAGGACAGAGACCCAGTACTTC
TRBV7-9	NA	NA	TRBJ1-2	CASSPGRGSYYGYTF	TGTGCCAGCAGCCCAGGCCGGGGGAGCTACTATGGCTACACCTTC
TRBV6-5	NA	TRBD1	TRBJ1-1	CASTSRGTADSEAFF	TGTGCCAGCACCTCCCGGGGGACAGCCGACTCTGAAGCTTTCTTT
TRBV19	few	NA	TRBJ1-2	CASSNVPGNYGYTF	TGTGCCAGTAGCAATGTCCCGGGGAACTATGGCTACACCTTC
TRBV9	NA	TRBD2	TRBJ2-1	CASSELAGVYNEQFF	TGTGCCAGCAGCGAACTAGCGGGAGTGTACAATGAGCAGTTCTTC
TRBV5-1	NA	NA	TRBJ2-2	CASSLLVAGELFF	TGCGCCAGCAGCTTATTAGTCGCCGGGGAGCTGTTTTTT
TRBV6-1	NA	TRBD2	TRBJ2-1	CASSTYSGGHNEQFF	TGTGCCAGCAGTACCTATAGCGGGGGCCACAATGAGCAGTTCTTC
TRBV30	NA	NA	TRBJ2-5	CAWRGYGRGGSQETQYF	TGTGCCTGGAGGGGATATGGTCGAGGGGGAAGTCAAGAGACCCAGTACTTC
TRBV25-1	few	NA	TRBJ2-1	CASGRGQSLLDEQFF	TGTGCCAGCGGCCGGGGACAAAGCCTATTGGATGAGCAGTTCTTC
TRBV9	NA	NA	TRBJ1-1	CASSRGGTEAFF	TGTGCCAGCAGCCGGGGGGGGACTGAAGCTTTCTTT
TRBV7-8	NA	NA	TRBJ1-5	CASSLSDSAYSNQPQHF	TGTGCCAGCAGCCTTTCGGACAGCGCCTATAGCAATCAGCCCCAGCATTTT
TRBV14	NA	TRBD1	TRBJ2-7	CASSLDRGLDEQYF	TGTGCCAGCAGCCTGGACAGGGGGCTCGACGAGCAGTACTTC
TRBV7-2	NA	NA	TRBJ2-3	CASSLKPPSGPTGTQYF	TGTGCCAGCAGCTTAAAACCTCCGAGCGGTCCTACGGGGACGCAGTATTTT
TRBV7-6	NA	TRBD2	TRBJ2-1	CASSRSSGRAGDEQFF	TGTGCCAGCAGCCGATCTAGCGGGAGGGCCGGAGATGAGCAGTTCTTC
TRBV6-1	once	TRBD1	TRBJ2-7	CASSRRGYEQYF	TGTGCCAGCAGTCGCAGGGGGTACGAGCAGTACTTC
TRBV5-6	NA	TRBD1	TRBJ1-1	CASRRRTGENTEAFF	TGTGCCAGCAGGAGGCGGACAGGGGAAAACACTGAAGCTTTCTTT
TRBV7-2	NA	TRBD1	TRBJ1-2	CASSPGQGAWGYTF	TGTGCCAGCAGCCCTGGACAGGGGGCATGGGGCTACACCTTC
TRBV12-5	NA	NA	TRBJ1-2	CASALGGNDGYTF	TGTGCTAGTGCTCTAGGCGGAAACGATGGCTACACCTTC